Shown below are 27 T cell receptor beta chains from a single sample sequenced in a study of Ad26.COV2.S vaccination and SARS-CoV-2 variants. Treatment described: over 15 received Ad26.COV2.S at low or high dose, single or two shots; a few received placebo; per-sample allocation not given. Day 63 following the first vaccine or placebo injection was when the samples were taken. The repertoire was sequenced with immunoSEQ multiplex PCR; TCRdb's copy has only in-frame clones and lacks some. There are about 680,000 clones in the sample; around 89% occur only once, and around 1.4% lies in the top ten. This specimen consisted of peripheral blood, obtained in a trial of Ad26.COV2.S vaccine versus placebo. The receptor set was obtained from a person aged 18-65 years who received the Ad26.COV2.S COVID-19 vaccine or a placebo.

This clone was detected only a few times. This chain uses TRBV24-1 with TRBJ2-1; 14 positions agree with TRBD2. CDR1 KGHDR and CDR2 SFDVKD come from the germline V gene. V was pared by 0 bases and J by 10 bases, with 7 bases of the junction left unmatched. The CDR3 contains 17 residues. This CDR3 reads CATSDLGGLAGVGEQFF. In DNA, the CDR3 is TGTGCCACCAGTGATTTGGGGGGACTAGCGGGAGTTGGGGAGCAGTTCTTC.

The genes are TRBV2 and TRBJ1-6, with a possible D match to TRBD1 (5 bases). The CDR3 has 12 residues. CDR1 SNHLY and CDR2 FYNNEI come from the germline V gene. Trimming removed 7 bases at V and 9 bases at J, with 10 bases between. The CDR3 protein is CASMQGSSPLHF. DNA of the CDR3: TGTGCCAGCATGCAGGGTTCTTCACCCCTCCACTTT.

V and J are TRBV27 and TRBJ1-1; TRBD1 is a possible D gene (5 bases). Trimming left V 4 bases short and J 0 bases short, with 15 bases between. The V gene's germline CDR1 is MNHEY and CDR2 SMNVEV (reference sequence). This CDR3 contains 16 residues. The CDR3 loop reads CASSSYPGRMNTEAFF. As DNA, the CDR3 is TGTGCCAGCAGTTCCTACCCGGGACGGATGAACACTGAAGCTTTCTTT.

This clone showed up just a few times. The chain recombines TRBV6-1 with TRBJ1-2; 9 bases map to TRBD1. Germline lookup yields CDR1 MNHNS and CDR2 SASEGT. V was pared by 4 bases and J by 4 bases, with 10 bases of the junction left unmatched. The CDR3 has 16 amino acids. CDR3 amino acids: CASSGHRTGAFYGYTF. The CDR3, as DNA: TGTGCCAGCAGTGGCCACCGGACAGGGGCTTTCTATGGCTACACCTTC.

The chain recombines TRBV30 with TRBJ2-2; TRBD2 matches 10 bases. Germline loops: CDR1 GTSNPN, CDR2 SVGIG (reference sequence). This CDR3 has 16 residues. The V segment lost 0 bases and the J segment 3 bases; nucleotides outside the gene matches: 4. CDR3 in amino acids: CAWSVRLAGDTGELFF. The CDR3 DNA is TGTGCCTGGAGTGTACGGCTAGCGGGAGACACCGGGGAGCTGTTTTTT.

The rearrangement uses TRBV2 and TRBJ1-5; D ambiguous. CDR1 is SNHLY, CDR2 FYNNEI, per germline. V was trimmed by 4 bases and J by 2 bases, leaving 9 bases between them. This CDR3 has 14 amino acids. The DNA of the CDR3 is TGTGCCAGCAGTGGCCGGTCGGGCAATCAGCCCCAGCATTTT. This gives the protein CASSGRSGNQPQHF.

J is TRBJ2-3 and V is TRBV9, with a weak D call TRBD1 (6 bases). Between the trimmed V and J ends, which lost 4 bases and 0 bases, there was a span of 9 bases. This CDR3 is built from 14 residues. In germline, CDR1 is SGDLS, CDR2 YYNGEE. CDR3 sequence reads: CASSQGQSTDTQYF. In DNA, the CDR3 is TGTGCCAGCAGCCAGGGACAAAGCACAGATACGCAGTATTTT. The full variable domain, rest sourced from reference TRBV9 and TRBJ2-3, is DSGVTQTPKHLITATGQRVTLRCSPRSGDLSVYWYQQSLDQGLQFLIQYYNGEERAKGNILERFSAQQFPDLHSELNLSSLELGDSALYFCASSQGQSTDTQYFGPGTRLTVL.

This chain joins TRBV19 and TRBJ2-7; possible D gene TRBD1, 6 bases. The CDR3 covers 13 residues. Germline assignment: CDR1 LNHDA and CDR2 SQIVND (reference sequence). The V end lost 6 bases, the J end lost 3 bases, and 12 bases lay between the germline ends. This chain's CDR3 is CASSHRVNYEQYF. The CDR3, as DNA: TGTGCCAGTAGCCACAGGGTAAACTACGAGCAGTACTTC.

The V and J genes are TRBV5-6 and TRBJ2-2; no clear D. The CDR3 has 13 amino acids. V was shortened by 1 base and J by 9 bases, with 10 bases between the two germline ends. Per germline, CDR1 SGHDT and CDR2 YYEEEE. The CDR3, as DNA: TGTGCCAGCAGCTTGTTCCCTCTCCGGGAGCTGTTTTTT. This codes for CASSLFPLRELFF.

The chain combines TRBV7-2 with TRBJ2-3; 7 bases are a match to TRBD1. CDR1 is SGHTA, CDR2 FQGNSA, per germline. V lost 2 bases to trimming and J lost 8 bases; unmatched junction nucleotides: 13. CDR3 length: 16 residues. This CDR3 reads CASSLTGTAGVGTQYF. Written as DNA, the CDR3 is TGTGCCAGCAGCTTAACCGGGACAGCAGGAGTGGGTACGCAGTATTTT.

This rearrangement joins TRBV6-4 to TRBJ1-1; D is perhaps TRBD1 (5 bases). Between the trimmed V and J ends, which lost 0 bases and 3 bases, there was a span of 14 bases. From germline, CDR1 is MRHNA and CDR2 SNTAGT. The CDR3 spans 16 residues. The CDR3 loop reads CASSDSEETGHTEAFF. CDR3 DNA: TGTGCCAGCAGTGACTCGGAGGAGACGGGACACACTGAAGCTTTCTTT.

The chain combines TRBV10-1 with TRBJ1-1; 7 nucleotides align to TRBD1. Germline V gives CDR1 WNHNN, CDR2 SYGVQD (reference sequence). This CDR3 contains 13 residues. The ends lost 6 bases at V and 5 bases at J; junction bases unmatched: 6. The CDR3 reads CASREGARTEAFF. In DNA, the CDR3 is TGCGCCAGCAGGGAGGGGGCGAGGACTGAAGCTTTCTTT.

The chain employs TRBV5-1 and TRBJ1-4; the D is unclear. Germline V gene lookup returns CDR1 SGHRS and CDR2 YFSETQ. V was cut by 5 bases and J by 7 bases, with 15 bases left in between. CDR3 length: 14 residues. The CDR3 loop is CASRPTGLGEKLFF. The CDR3 coding sequence is TGCGCCAGCAGGCCGACGGGCCTTGGTGAAAAACTGTTTTTT.

This clone showed up many times. V gene TRBV18 combines with J gene TRBJ1-3, with D uncertain. Germline CDR1 reads KGHSH; CDR2 reads LQKENI. The CDR3 has 17 residues. V was shortened by 4 bases and J by 0 bases, with 16 bases between the two germline ends. The CDR3 DNA reads TGTGCCAGCTCACGACCAACTGGCCCCAGCTCTGGAAACACCATATATTTT. It encodes CASSRPTGPSSGNTIYF.

The rearrangement joins TRBV12-5 to TRBJ2-5; no clear D gene. The CDR3 spans 14 residues. Trimming shortened V by 7 bases and J by 1 base, and 13 bases separated the two germline ends. Germline V gene data show CDR1 as LGHNT and CDR2 as FRNRAP. The CDR3 region has the DNA TGTGCTAGTGCCTTGGGGTTCGCCCAAGAGACCCAGTACTTC. It specifies CASALGFAQETQYF.

This rearrangement joins TRBV6-1 to TRBJ1-5; D is uncertain. The CDR3 is 11 amino acids. CDR1 MNHNS and CDR2 SASEGT come from the germline V gene. Trimming took 2 bases from V and 6 from J, leaving 2 bases between them. In DNA, the CDR3 is TGTGCCAGCAGTGAACGTCAGCCCCAGCATTTT. Protein sequence: CASSERQPQHF.

CDR3 sequence: CASTPGQSNEQYF. The CDR3 nucleotides read TGTGCCAGCACACCGGGTCAGAGCAACGAGCAGTACTTC. The chain couples TRBV6-5 to TRBJ2-7; D unresolved. Germline values: CDR1 MNHEY, CDR2 SVGAGI. The CDR3 spans 13 residues. V was clipped by 7 bases and J by 5 bases, with 15 bases between them.

The chain joins TRBV19 to TRBJ2-1, with 10 bases fitting TRBD2. Germline V gene lookup returns CDR1 LNHDA and CDR2 SQIVND (reference sequence). V gave up 2 bases and J gave up 7 bases; unmatched junction bases: 5. The CDR3 loop spans 15 amino acids. The CDR3 nucleotides read TGTGCCAGTAGTATACTAGCGGGAGTACCAAATGAGCAGTTCTTC. Its translation: CASSILAGVPNEQFF.

This chain connects TRBV5-4 to TRBJ2-5; D is unclear. V lost 0 bases and J 4 bases, leaving 13 bases between the germline ends. Germline values: CDR1 SGHNT, CDR2 YYREEE (reference sequence). CDR3 length: 15 residues. The CDR3 DNA sequence: TGTGCCAGCAGCTTGGGGCCGGAAGGGTCAGAGACCCAGTACTTC. This encodes CASSLGPEGSETQYF.

The chain carries TRBV13 and TRBJ1-2; TRBD1 is a possible D gene (6 bases). Germline CDR1 reads PRHDT; CDR2 reads FYEKMQ (reference sequence). With 2 bases removed from V and 4 bases from J, the gap between germline ends came to 14 bases. The CDR3 extends over 15 amino acids. The CDR3 DNA follows: TGTGCCAGCAGCTTAAGCGGGGGCAACAGCTATGGCTACACCTTC. Translated: CASSLSGGNSYGYTF.

The gene calls are TRBV3-1 (or the pseudogene TRBV3-2) and TRBJ2-7, with 11 positions matching TRBD2. Looked up from germline, CDR1 is LGHDT and CDR2 is YNNKEL (reference sequence). This CDR3 has 16 amino acids. With 1 base clipped from V and 4 bases from J, the junction kept 6 bases outside the gene matches. The CDR3 bases are TGTGCCAGCAGCCAAGTCACGGGACTAGCGGTATACGAGCAGTACTTC. Translation gives CASSQVTGLAVYEQYF.

V and J are TRBV5-6 and TRBJ1-2, with D perhaps matching TRBD1 (6 bases). Germline assignment: CDR1 SGHDT and CDR2 YYEEEE. V shed 4 bases and J shed 3 bases, with 22 bases lying between them. The CDR3 has 17 amino acids. CDR3 coding DNA: TGTGCCAGCAGCGCTACGATTTGGACAGACAAGTACTATGGCTACACCTTC. Translating it yields CASSATIWTDKYYGYTF.

The CDR3 reads CASSTSGEETQYF. The CDR3 nucleotides are TGTGCCAGCTCGACTAGCGGGGAAGAGACCCAGTACTTC. The chain recombines TRBV3-1 (or the pseudogene TRBV3-2) with TRBJ2-5; 11 bases match TRBD2. Germline CDR1 and CDR2: LGHDT and YNNKEL (reference sequence). The CDR3 has 13 amino acids. The V segment lost 8 bases and the J segment 3 bases; nucleotides outside the gene matches: 2.

The rearrangement links TRBV3-1 (or the pseudogene TRBV3-2) to TRBJ2-7, with 10 bases aligning to TRBD1. With 0 bases clipped from V and 1 base from J, the junction kept 6 bases outside the gene matches. The CDR3 loop spans 17 amino acids. Germline CDR1 reads LGHDT; CDR2 reads YNNKEL (reference sequence). DNA for the CDR3: TGTGCCAGCAGCCAAGAAGGGTGGACAGGGGGATCCTACGAGCAGTACTTC. Translation: CASSQEGWTGGSYEQYF.

The chain joins TRBV7-8 to TRBJ2-2; 8 bases line up with TRBD1. V gave up 4 bases and J gave up 1 base; unmatched junction bases: 8. Germline-derived CDR1 and CDR2 are SGHVS and FQNEAQ. CDR3 length: 17 residues. CDR3 nucleotides: TGTGCCAGCAGCTGGCCCCCCGGGACAGGGAACACCGGGGAGCTGTTTTTT. This encodes CASSWPPGTGNTGELFF.

V is TRBV6-1 and J is TRBJ2-1; D remains unclear. Germline values: CDR1 MNHNS, CDR2 SASEGT. V was shortened by 5 bases and J by 7 bases, with 9 bases between the two germline ends. CDR3 length: 12 residues. The CDR3 loop is CASSQDQNEQFF. CDR3 in DNA: TGTGCCAGCAGTCAGGACCAGAATGAGCAGTTCTTC.

The V and J genes are TRBV9 and TRBJ2-7; either TRBD1 or TRBD2 may fit D (5 bases each). The CDR3 runs 15 residues. The V end lost 0 bases, the J end lost 2 bases, and 12 bases lay between the germline ends. Germline-derived CDR1 and CDR2 are SGDLS and YYNGEE. CDR3 bases: TGTGCCAGCAGCGTAGACACAGGAGGAACCTACGAGCAGTACTTC. Translating gives CASSVDTGGTYEQYF.